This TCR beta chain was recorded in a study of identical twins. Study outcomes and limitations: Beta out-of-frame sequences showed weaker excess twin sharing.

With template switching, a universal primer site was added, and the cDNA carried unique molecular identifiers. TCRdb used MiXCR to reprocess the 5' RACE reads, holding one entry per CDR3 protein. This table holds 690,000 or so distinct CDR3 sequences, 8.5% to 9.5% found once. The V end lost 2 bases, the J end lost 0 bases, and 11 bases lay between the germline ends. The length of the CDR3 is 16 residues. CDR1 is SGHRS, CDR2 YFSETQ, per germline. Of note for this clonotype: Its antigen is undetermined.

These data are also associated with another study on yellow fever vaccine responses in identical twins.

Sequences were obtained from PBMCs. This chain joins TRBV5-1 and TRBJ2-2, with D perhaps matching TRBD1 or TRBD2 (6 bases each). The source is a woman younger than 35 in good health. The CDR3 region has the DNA TGCGCCAGCAGCTTAGGCGGGACAACGAACACCGGGGAGCTGTTTTTT. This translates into CASSLGGTTNTGELFF.